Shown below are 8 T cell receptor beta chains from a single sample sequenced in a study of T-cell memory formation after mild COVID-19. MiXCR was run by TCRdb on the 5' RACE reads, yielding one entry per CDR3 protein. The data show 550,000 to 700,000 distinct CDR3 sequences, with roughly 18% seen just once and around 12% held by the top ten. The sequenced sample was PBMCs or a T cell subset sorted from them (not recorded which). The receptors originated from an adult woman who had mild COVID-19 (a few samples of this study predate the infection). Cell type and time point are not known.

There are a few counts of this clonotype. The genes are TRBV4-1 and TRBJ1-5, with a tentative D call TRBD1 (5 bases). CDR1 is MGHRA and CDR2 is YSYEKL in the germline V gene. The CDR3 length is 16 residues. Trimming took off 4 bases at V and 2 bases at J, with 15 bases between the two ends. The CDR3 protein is CASSPHGGDRNQPQHF. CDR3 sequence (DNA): TGCGCCAGCAGCCCCCATGGAGGGGACCGCAATCAGCCCCAGCATTTT.

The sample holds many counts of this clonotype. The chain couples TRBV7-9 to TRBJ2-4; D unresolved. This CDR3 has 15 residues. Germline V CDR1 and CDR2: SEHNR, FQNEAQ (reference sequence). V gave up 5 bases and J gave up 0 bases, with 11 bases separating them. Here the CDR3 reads CASSRIAIAKNIQYF. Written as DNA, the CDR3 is TGTGCCAGCAGCCGTATCGCAATAGCCAAAAACATTCAGTACTTC.

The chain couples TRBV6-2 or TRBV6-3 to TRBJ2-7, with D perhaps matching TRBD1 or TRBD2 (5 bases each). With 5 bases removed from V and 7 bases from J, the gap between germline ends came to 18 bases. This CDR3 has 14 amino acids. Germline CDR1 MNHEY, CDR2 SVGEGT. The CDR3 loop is CASSLGAQGYEQYF. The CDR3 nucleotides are TGTGCCAGCAGTCTCGGGGCCCAGGGATATGAGCAGTACTTC.

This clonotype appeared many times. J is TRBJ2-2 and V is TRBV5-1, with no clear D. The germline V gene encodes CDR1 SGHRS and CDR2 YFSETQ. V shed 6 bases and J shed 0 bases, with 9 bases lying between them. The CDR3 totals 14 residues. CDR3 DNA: TGCGCCAGCATTGAGGAGACGAACACCGGGGAGCTGTTTTTT. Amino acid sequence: CASIEETNTGELFF.

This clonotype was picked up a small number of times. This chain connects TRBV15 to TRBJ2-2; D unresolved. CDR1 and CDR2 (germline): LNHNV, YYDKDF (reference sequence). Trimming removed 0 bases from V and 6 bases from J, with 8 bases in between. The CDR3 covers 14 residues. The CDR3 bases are TGTGCCACCAGCAGAGATTGGCCACCCGGGGAGCTGTTTTTT. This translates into CATSRDWPPGELFF. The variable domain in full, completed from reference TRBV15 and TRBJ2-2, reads DAMVIQNPRYQVTQFGKPVTLSCSQTLNHNVMYWYQQKSSQAPKLLFHYYDKDFNNEADTPDNFQSRRPNTSFCFLDIRSPGLGDTAMYLCATSRDWPPGELFFGEGSRLTVL.

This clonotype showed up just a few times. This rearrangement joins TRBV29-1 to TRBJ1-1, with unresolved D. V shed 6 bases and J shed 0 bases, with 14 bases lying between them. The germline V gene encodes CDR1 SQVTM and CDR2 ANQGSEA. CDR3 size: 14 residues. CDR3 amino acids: CSVKKGSVNTEAFF. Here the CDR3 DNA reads TGCAGCGTAAAAAAGGGTAGTGTGAACACTGAAGCTTTCTTT.

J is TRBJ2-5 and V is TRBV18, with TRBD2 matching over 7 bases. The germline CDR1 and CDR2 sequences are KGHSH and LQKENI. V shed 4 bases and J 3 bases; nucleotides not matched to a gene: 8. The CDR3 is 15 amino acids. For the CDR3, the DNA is TGTGCCAGCTCACGTCTGCGGGGGTACGAAGAGACCCAGTACTTC. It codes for CASSRLRGYEETQYF.

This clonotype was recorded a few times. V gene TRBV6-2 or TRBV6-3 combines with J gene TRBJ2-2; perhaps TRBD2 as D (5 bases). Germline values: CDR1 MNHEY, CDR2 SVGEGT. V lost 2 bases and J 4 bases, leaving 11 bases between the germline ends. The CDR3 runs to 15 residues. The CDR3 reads CASSYARASTGELFF. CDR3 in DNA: TGTGCCAGCAGTTACGCGCGGGCGTCCACCGGGGAGCTGTTTTTT.